This paragraph covers one T cell receptor beta chain sequence. Its target is not known. The entry originates in a study of CD8 T cells in ankylosing spondylitis. Study observations and caveats: Apparently characteristic of ankylosing spondylitis blood was a TCR beta motif (about 8 highly homologous variants). It was reported that disease-linked clones were significantly enriched in matched ankylosing spondylitis synovial fluid.

5'-RACE, quantitative and with molecular barcodes, yielded the TCR beta libraries. Each CDR3 protein gets one entry after TCRdb re-called the 5' RACE reads with MiXCR. The repertoire holds 390,000 or so distinct CDR3 sequences, with under 25% as singletons. In germline, CDR1 is SEHNR, CDR2 FQNEAQ (reference sequence). V gave up 5 bases and J gave up 4 bases, with 11 bases separating them. This CDR3 comprises 13 residues. This chain joins TRBV7-9 and TRBJ2-5, with no clear D. The source material was blood, either unsorted or a sorted T cell fraction (not recorded which). This receptor was taken from a male donor with ankylosing spondylitis. Here the CDR3 reads CASSLGQVETQYF. The CDR3 coding sequence is TGTGCCAGCAGCCTCGGGCAGGTAGAGACCCAGTACTTC. The variable domain in full, with the rest retrieved from reference TRBV7-9 and TRBJ2-5, is DTGVSQNPRHKITKRGQNVTFRCDPISEHNRLYWYRQTLGQGPEFLTYFQNEAQLEKSRLLSDRFSAERPKGSFSTLEIQRTEQGDSAMYLCASSLGQVETQYFGPGTRLLVL.